This T cell receptor beta chain was sequenced for a study of T cell changes during pregnancy in multiple sclerosis. Assay: immunoSEQ multiplex PCR; the TCRdb copy retains only in-frame clones and omits some. The sample has tens of thousands of clones; 93% are singletons. The CDR3 extends over 15 amino acids. J gave up 0 bases and V 3 bases, and 5 bases lay outside the gene matches. Germline-derived CDR1 and CDR2 are SGHRS and YFSETQ. This clone was seen a few times. The chain combines TRBV5-1 with TRBJ1-1, with 7 positions matching TRBD1. Sample: CD8+ T cells from peripheral blood mononuclear cells, taken in the second trimester of pregnancy. This sequence originates from a female donor with multiple sclerosis, enrolled in a pregnancy study. CDR3 in amino acids: CASSWTGGMNTEAFF. The CDR3 DNA is TGCGCCAGCAGCTGGACAGGTGGAATGAACACTGAAGCTTTCTTT.